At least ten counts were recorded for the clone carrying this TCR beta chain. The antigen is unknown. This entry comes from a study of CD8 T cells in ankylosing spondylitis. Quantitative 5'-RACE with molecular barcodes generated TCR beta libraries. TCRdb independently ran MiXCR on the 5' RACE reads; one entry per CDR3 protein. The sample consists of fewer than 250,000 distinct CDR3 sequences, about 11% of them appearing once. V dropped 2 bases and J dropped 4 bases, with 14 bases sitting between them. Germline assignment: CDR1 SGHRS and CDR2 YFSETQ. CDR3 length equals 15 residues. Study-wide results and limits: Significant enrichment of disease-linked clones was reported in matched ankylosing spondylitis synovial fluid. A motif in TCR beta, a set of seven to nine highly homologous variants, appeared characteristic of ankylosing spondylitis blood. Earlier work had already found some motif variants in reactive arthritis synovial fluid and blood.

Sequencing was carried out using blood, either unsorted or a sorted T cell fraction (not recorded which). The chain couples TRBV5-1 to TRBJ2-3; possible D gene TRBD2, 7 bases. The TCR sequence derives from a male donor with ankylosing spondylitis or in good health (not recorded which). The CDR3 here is CASSFTGGGADTQYF. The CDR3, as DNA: TGCGCCAGCAGCTTTACGGGGGGCGGCGCAGATACGCAGTATTTT.